The sequence of this TCR beta chain was determined in a study of OX40 agonist ivuxolimab in advanced cancers. Measured with immunoSEQ multiplex PCR; TCRdb has only the in-frame clones, and not every one. Of some 99,000 clones in the sample, about four fifths were seen once. The CDR3 is 15 amino acids. Germline CDR1 is SGDLS and CDR2 is YYNGEE. The V and J ends lost 4 bases and 1 base respectively, with 13 bases between them. The receptor's source is an adult with an advanced solid tumor such as melanoma, head and neck, liver or kidney cancer. The chain has TRBV9 and TRBJ2-3; D is ambiguous. The starting material was CD4+ or CD8+ T cells sorted from blood, obtained in a trial of the OX40 agonist ivuxolimab. CDR3 DNA sequence: TGTGCCAGCAGCCCTCCTGGGGTGGGCACAGATACGCAGTATTTT. The encoded protein is CASSPPGVGTDTQYF. Full variable domain (rest looked up from reference TRBV9 and TRBJ2-3): DSGVTQTPKHLITATGQRVTLRCSPRSGDLSVYWYQQSLDQGLQFLIQYYNGEERAKGNILERFSAQQFPDLHSELNLSSLELGDSALYFCASSPPGVGTDTQYFGPGTRLTVL.